The 12 T cell receptor beta chains listed next were all sequenced from one sample in a study of cytomegalovirus exposure and HLA in healthy donors. In the PCR, 60 Vbeta and 13 Jbeta primers were used. The method was immunoSEQ multiplex PCR; TCRdb's version includes in-frame clones alone and lacks a portion of them. In the table there are tens of thousands of clones, around 78% of which are singletons. The sample was PBMCs. These receptors were collected from a male donor in good health and CMV-seropositive.

The rearrangement uses TRBV29-1 and TRBJ1-3; D gene unclear. CDR1 is SQVTM, CDR2 ANQGSEA, per germline. The CDR3 loop spans 13 amino acids. Trimming removed 4 bases at V and 0 bases at J, with 7 bases between. The CDR3 protein is CSVASHSGNTIYF. The CDR3 nucleotides are TGCAGCGTTGCTAGCCACTCTGGAAACACCATATATTTT.

The V call is TRBV6-1, the J call TRBJ2-1; 8 nucleotides align to TRBD2. The germline CDR1 and CDR2 sequences are MNHNS and SASEGT. Losses at the gene ends were 0 bases for V and 2 bases for J; bases not matched to a gene: 6. The CDR3 is 17 residues long. DNA of the CDR3: TGTGCCAGCAGTGAAGCAGGGAGCGGGAGTGCCTACAATGAGCAGTTCTTC. Its translation is CASSEAGSGSAYNEQFF.

The chain employs TRBV30 and TRBJ1-2; maybe TRBD1 (6 bases). The ends were cut back, 4 bases at V and 4 bases at J, with 10 bases in the middle. This CDR3 is 12 amino acids long. CDR1 and CDR2 (germline): GTSNPN, SVGIG (reference sequence). CDR3 in DNA: TGTGCCTGGAACAGGGAGCGCTATGGCTACACCTTC. Translating it yields CAWNRERYGYTF.

The chain links TRBV5-5 to TRBJ2-7, with a tentative D call TRBD2 (6 bases). CDR1 and CDR2 from the germline V gene are SGHKS and YYEKEE (reference sequence). CDR3 length: 15 amino acids. V was pared by 2 bases and J by 4 bases, with 16 bases between. CDR3 sequence reads: CASSFSTGRTYEQYF. CDR3 nucleotide sequence: TGTGCCAGCAGCTTTTCGACCGGGAGAACGTACGAGCAGTACTTC.

This chain connects TRBV5-5 to TRBJ2-7; TRBD2 agrees at 15 bases. The V and J ends lost 4 bases and 6 bases, in that order; junction bases with no gene match: 2. The CDR3 spans 14 residues. The germline gives CDR1 SGHKS, CDR2 YYEKEE (reference sequence). CDR3 in amino acids: CASSQGLAGGEQYF. In DNA, the CDR3 is TGTGCCAGCAGCCAGGGACTAGCGGGAGGCGAGCAGTACTTC.

The gene calls are TRBV27 and TRBJ2-1, with D perhaps matching TRBD2 (6 bases). The V end lost 10 bases, the J end lost 3 bases, and 7 bases lay between the germline ends. CDR3 length equals 11 residues. The germline V gene has CDR1 MNHEY and CDR2 SMNVEV (reference sequence). As DNA, the CDR3 is TGTGCCACCGGGGGCTACAATGAGCAGTTCTTC. Translation: CATGGYNEQFF.

V gene TRBV19 combines with J gene TRBJ2-7; 9 positions agree with TRBD2. There are 18 residues in the CDR3. CDR1 and CDR2 (germline): LNHDA, SQIVND (reference sequence). With 5 bases clipped from V and 0 bases from J, the junction kept 14 bases outside the gene matches. CDR3 nucleotide sequence: TGTGCCAGTAGTCCCTCAGCAGCGGGGGGCCAGAGCTCCTACGAGCAGTACTTC. It translates to CASSPSAAGGQSSYEQYF.

This clone showed up just once. This chain links TRBV6-5 with TRBJ2-3; 9 bases match TRBD1. After removal of 2 bases from V and 2 bases from J, the junction contained 2 bases not matched to a gene. Germline loops: CDR1 MNHEY, CDR2 SVGAGI. This CDR3 has 15 amino acids. This CDR3 is CASSYGQGITDTQYF. In DNA, the CDR3 is TGTGCCAGCAGTTACGGACAGGGGATCACAGATACGCAGTATTTT.

Regarding this clone: The germline gene is not matched at one end of the junction; a read error may be the cause. This chain connects TRBV2 to TRBJ2-1, with 13 bases that match TRBD2. Germline lookup yields CDR1 SNHLY and CDR2 FYNNEI. This CDR3 has 15 amino acids. The CDR3 sequence: CASTELAGGIGEQFF. CDR3 DNA sequence: TGTGCCAGCACTGAACTAGCGGGAGGGATCGGTGAGCAGTTCTTC.

This chain joins TRBV19 and TRBJ2-1; D gene unclear. The CDR3 spans 15 residues. Germline V gene sequence: CDR1 LNHDA, CDR2 SQIVND (reference sequence). V lost 0 bases and J 0 bases, leaving 6 bases between the germline ends. CDR3 DNA: TGTGCCAGTAGTATAGATCGGAGCTCCTACAATGAGCAGTTCTTC. This translates into CASSIDRSSYNEQFF.

The chain is built from TRBV7-9 and TRBJ2-7, with TRBD2 matching 9 bases. CDR1 is SEHNR, CDR2 FQNEAQ, per germline (reference sequence). V lost 3 bases to trimming and J lost 2 bases; unmatched junction nucleotides: 5. CDR3 length: 15 amino acids. CDR3 region: CASSFSGSPPYEQYF. The CDR3 DNA follows: TGTGCCAGCAGCTTTAGCGGGAGCCCCCCCTACGAGCAGTACTTC.

This clone was found a few times. The genes are TRBV7-9 and TRBJ2-3, with a possible D match to TRBD2 (5 bases). Germline CDR1 SEHNR, CDR2 FQNEAQ (reference sequence). The CDR3 extends over 11 amino acids. Trimming stripped 3 bases from V and 11 bases from J, with 9 bases between. The chain's CDR3 is CASSFGEKQYF. The CDR3 nucleotides read TGTGCCAGCAGCTTTGGGGAGAAGCAGTATTTT.